This T cell receptor beta chain was captured by sequencing in a study of control samples from healthy donors and cancer patients. Clones were sequenced by immunoSEQ multiplex PCR, and TCRdb holds only the in-frame ones, with some missing. The table records under 150,000 clones, 89% of them present only once. The receptor comes from a man between 25 and 39 years old in good health. The sequencing input was blood.

The CDR3 is CASSPLGQGSRTGELFF. The CDR3 DNA reads as TGTGCCAGTAGTCCCCTCGGTCAGGGGTCGAGAACCGGGGAGCTGTTTTTT. The chain uses TRBV19 and TRBJ2-2; a possible D gene is TRBD1 (6 bases). Germline-derived CDR1 and CDR2 are LNHDA and SQIVND (reference sequence). The CDR3 spans 17 residues. V lost 5 bases to trimming and J lost 5 bases, with 21 bases between them. The complete variable domain, with remaining parts taken from reference TRBV19 and TRBJ2-2, reads DGGITQSPKYLFRKEGQNVTLSCEQNLNHDAMYWYRQDPGQGLRLIYYSQIVNDFQKGDIAEGYSVSREKKESFPLTVTSAQKNPTAFYLCASSPLGQGSRTGELFFGEGSRLTVL.